This TCR beta chain emerged from a study of shared clonotypes between healthy human individuals (dated by TCRdb to 2020 to 2022). About the investigation overall: The cohort comprised a couple of women and a few men aged 18 to 49 years. To estimate repertoire size and how much clonotypes are shared between individuals, the study performed deep sequencing of blood TCR repertoires from a few healthy adults. Each donor's leukapheresis produced roughly between roughly 0.85 and 10 billion PBMCs. To increase sequencing depth and limit assay-specific biases, different laboratories used diverse techniques to prepare libraries and sequence TCR repertoires. Per donor, three plates each were used for CD4 naive and CD4 memory, two for CD8 naive, and one for CD8 memory. What the study reported, not specific to this receptor: When a handful of donors were compared, the shared fraction of clonotypes was 5% to 6.5% for naive CD4, roughly 3.3% for naive CD8, 2.3% for memory CD4, and 0.35% to 0.5% for memory CD8. Sampling was limited to blood, and TCR repertoires in tissue likely differ from TCR repertoires in blood. Estimated clonotype richness was generally larger for naive than for memory subsets. The small number of donors limited the genetic and exposure-history diversity represented. Pairwise subsampling indicated that sequencing depth was expected to affect the degree of clonotype sharing among donors. Compared with non-shared clonotypes, the clonotypes found in all four sorted-subset donors had higher generation probabilities. Incomplete sequencing was indicated by rarefaction of sorted-subset datasets, despite the large sequencing depth.

TCR CDR3 regions were amplified from genomic DNA by multiplex PCR using the deep immunoSEQ assay. Extracted genomic DNA from each cell subset was spread evenly across all wells of several immunoSEQ 96-well plates, with each plate serving as a replicate. For sorted subsets, each replicate PCR was loaded with 200 to 250 ng genomic DNA, equivalent to 25,000 to 35,000 T cell genomes. The purified libraries were quantified using a Qubit 3.0 fluorometer, sized with a Bioanalyzer 2100, and then quantified again using the KAPA Library Quantification kit. Every immunoSEQ 96-well plate was sequenced on a separate single-read 150-cycle Illumina NextSeq 550 flow cell. The study's processing was this. Because the immunoSEQ output included only junctional sequences and no quality scores, the filtering could not be the same as the filtering used for full-length reads. To assign V/J genes and CDR3, sequences were annotated against IMGT germline references using PyIR, a Python wrapper for IgBLAST v1.9. Reads were filtered out if the reads had weak V/J assignments (E-value above 1e-6), no CDR3, stop codons, out-of-frame junctions, or ambiguous translated residues. V3J clonotypes were defined as sequences sharing an identical inferred V gene, J gene, and CDR3 amino acid sequence. The percentage overlap between two repertoires was calculated by dividing the number of shared unique clonotypes by the size of the smaller repertoire. Richness of each repertoire was evaluated using RTK rarefaction, the Chao1 estimator, and Recon v2.1 estimates of unobserved clonotypes. Generation probabilities for all TCRbeta clonotypes obtained by the gDNA method from several donors were computed using OLGA. The table comes from immuneACCESS by way of TCRdb, which keeps in-frame sequences with V and J called. Part of the clones is missing from these tables; in studies checked, under half for an unresolved V gene and the rest for unknown reasons. Clone size and the V and J calls come from that table; the DNA yielded D and trimming. Present in this sample are millions of clones, roughly 94% of which were seen just once. Jointly, the top ten make up approximately 0.13% of the sample.

V lost 6 bases and J lost 8 bases; the stretch between them is 13 bases long. The CDR1 and CDR2 encoded by the germline V gene are MNHEY and SVGAGI. Including cysteine and phenylalanine, the CDR3 has 13 amino acids. CDR3 DNA is the only sequence kept; it has 39 bases, read in frame from the first base. Regarding this clone: What antigen it recognizes has not been identified. The sample holds no much larger clone one base away, and base qualities are not on file.

The donors were healthy, HIV-negative adults who had no recently reported acute infections or vaccinations. Only Caucasian adults living in Nashville, Tennessee, USA were represented among the donors. CD4+ T cells were enriched through magnetic negative selection, after which naive cells were positively selected on CD45RA and the remaining negative fraction served as the memory subset. Blood was obtained by leukapheresis, after which PBMCs were separated by Ficoll-Histopaque density gradient centrifugation and cryopreserved in liquid nitrogen vapor phase. Purity and quantity of every magnetically sorted T cell population were checked by analytical flow cytometry. From each sorted fraction, genomic DNA was isolated and quantified by UV absorbance on a Nanodrop 2000c.

The sequencing input was naive CD4+ T cells sorted from blood. This specimen's cell subset or site label, interpreted: CD45RA+ positively selected. The TCR was taken from a man in his late teens or twenties in good health. The chain is encoded by TRBV6-5 joined to TRBJ1-4; the D gene is perhaps TRBD1, from 6 matching bases. The DNA sequence reads TGTGCCAGCAGGTTTGGCAGGGGAGAAAAACTGTTTTTT. Its amino acids are CASRFGRGEKLFF.